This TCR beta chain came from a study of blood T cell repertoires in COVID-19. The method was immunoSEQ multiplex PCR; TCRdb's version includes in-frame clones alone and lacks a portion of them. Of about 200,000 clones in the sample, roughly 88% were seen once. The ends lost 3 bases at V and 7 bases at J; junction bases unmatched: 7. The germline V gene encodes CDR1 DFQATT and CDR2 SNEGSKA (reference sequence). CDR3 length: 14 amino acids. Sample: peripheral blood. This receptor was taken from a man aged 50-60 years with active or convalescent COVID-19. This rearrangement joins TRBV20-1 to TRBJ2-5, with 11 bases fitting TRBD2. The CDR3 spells CSASRSGGAGTQYF. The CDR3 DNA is TGCAGTGCTAGTCGTAGCGGGGGGGCCGGGACCCAGTACTTC.